One sample yielded the 5 T cell receptor beta chains listed below, sequenced in a study of OX40 agonist ivuxolimab in advanced cancers. The data were produced by immunoSEQ multiplex PCR, yet TCRdb's version contains in-frame clones alone and is incomplete. Of approximately 26,000 clones listed, over 75% are singletons. Sequenced here: CD4+ or CD8+ T cells sorted from blood, sampled in a trial of the OX40 agonist ivuxolimab. These receptors were collected from an adult with an advanced solid tumor such as melanoma, head and neck, liver or kidney cancer.

V is TRBV2 and J is TRBJ1-1, with 7 bases matching TRBD1. With V trimmed by 6 bases and J by 1 base, 5 bases remained unmatched. The CDR3 covers 14 residues. Germline V gives CDR1 SNHLY, CDR2 FYNNEI. CDR3 nucleotide sequence: TGTGCCAGCAGGAGACAGGGAGGGAACACTGAAGCTTTCTTT. This encodes CASRRQGGNTEAFF. The full variable domain, with the rest looked up from reference TRBV2 and TRBJ1-1, is EPEVTQTPSHQVTQMGQEVILRCVPISNHLYFYWYRQILGQKVEFLVSFYNNEISEKSEIFDDQFSVERPDGSNFTLKIRSTKLEDSAMYFCASRRQGGNTEAFFGQGTRLTVV.

This sequence joins TRBV4-2 and TRBJ2-1, with a weak D call TRBD2 (6 bases). The germline gives CDR1 LGHNA, CDR2 YNFKEQ. V lost 1 base to trimming and J lost 7 bases, with 14 bases between them. The length of the CDR3 is 15 residues. CDR3 sequence: CASSQVDGSGNEQFF. CDR3 coding DNA: TGTGCCAGCAGCCAAGTTGACGGGAGTGGGAATGAGCAGTTCTTC.

V usage is TRBV4-3 and J usage is TRBJ2-4; 8 bases fit TRBD2. The CDR3 contains 15 residues. Germline V gene lookup returns CDR1 LGHNA and CDR2 YSLEER. V lost 0 bases and J lost 7; bases outside the gene matches: 5. The CDR3 is CASSQDLTGGNIQYF. In nucleotides, the CDR3 is TGCGCCAGCAGCCAAGATTTGACGGGAGGGAACATTCAGTACTTC.

The rearrangement links TRBV11-2 to TRBJ2-7; D is possibly TRBD1 or TRBD2 (5 bases each). The CDR3 loop spans 15 amino acids. With 1 base removed from V and 5 bases from J, the gap between germline ends came to 15 bases. Germline V gives CDR1 SGHAT, CDR2 FQNNGV. The DNA for the CDR3 is TGTGCCAGCAGCTTAGGGGACGGGATGCTCCACGAGCAGTACTTC. It encodes CASSLGDGMLHEQYF. Filled out from reference TRBV11-2 and TRBJ2-7, the complete variable domain reads EAGVAQSPRYKIIEKRQSVAFWCNPISGHATLYWYQQILGQGPKLLIQFQNNGVVDDSQLPKDRFSAERLKGVDSTLKIQPAKLEDSAVYLCASSLGDGMLHEQYFGPGTRLTVT.

The rearrangement uses TRBV4-1 and TRBJ2-2, with TRBD1 identical over 10 bases. Germline V lookup: CDR1 MGHRA, CDR2 YSYEKL. V gave up 4 bases and J gave up 7 bases; unmatched junction bases: 3. The CDR3 runs 14 residues. CDR3 nucleotide sequence: TGCGCCAGCAGCCGTGGACAGGGGGTCGGGGAGCTGTTTTTT. As protein: CASSRGQGVGELFF.